These T cell receptor beta chains were read from a single sample in a study of T cells in Graves' hyperthyroidism and ophthalmopathy. Each CDR3 protein is one row after TCRdb ran MiXCR on the multiplex PCR reads. Of about 400,000 distinct CDR3 sequences listed, about 15% were seen once; the top ten hold around 20%. Sequencing was carried out using blood. The receptor source for this set is a woman aged 25 to 39 with Graves' ophthalmopathy. Both conserved end residues are part of each CDR3. Fields, in order: V gene, J gene, CDR3 protein.

V: TRBV24-1
J: TRBJ2-3
CDR3: CATSDLKFGRESQYF

V: TRBV19
J: TRBJ1-4
CDR3: CASSLTGVREKLFF

V: TRBV5-1
J: TRBJ1-1
CDR3: CASSLAITGVKNTEAFF

V: TRBV6-1
J: TRBJ1-2
CDR3: CASTRGMYGYTF

V: TRBV10-3
J: TRBJ1-2
CDR3: CAISERGYRAGWMIYGYTF

V: TRBV5-1
J: TRBJ1-1
CDR3: CASSLIQGPPEAFF

V: TRBV29-1
J: TRBJ2-2
CDR3: CSVEEGGSEKNTGELFF

V: TRBV6-1
J: TRBJ1-1
CDR3: CASTTRQGAGTEAFF

V: TRBV19
J: TRBJ1-2
CDR3: CASSPDSLPNYGYTF

V: TRBV28
J: TRBJ1-2
CDR3: CASNRNYGYTF

V: TRBV5-1
J: TRBJ2-5
CDR3: CASSLTGADQSETQYF

V: TRBV4-1
J: TRBJ1-2
CDR3: CASSQNQIQRNYGYTF

V: TRBV20-1
J: TRBJ2-7
CDR3: CSARDLWKGSYEQYF

V: TRBV12-3/TRBV12-4
J: TRBJ1-1
CDR3: CASTHPIRGAFF

V: TRBV12-3/TRBV12-4
J: TRBJ2-1
CDR3: CASSLGLAGLHEQFF

V: TRBV5-5
J: TRBJ2-1
CDR3: CASSSARDRVVNEQFF

V: TRBV7-8
J: TRBJ2-1
CDR3: CASSYGTGDRRSSYNEQFF

V: TRBV20-1
J: TRBJ2-5
CDR3: CSASHSDRQETQYF

V: TRBV7-9
J: TRBJ1-5
CDR3: CASSFDLTGSNQPQHF

V: TRBV7-8
J: TRBJ2-2
CDR3: CASTRRGADTGELFF

V: TRBV9
J: TRBJ2-7
CDR3: CASSVGGGGSYEQYF

V: TRBV12-3/TRBV12-4
J: TRBJ2-3
CDR3: CASSFPEGQGPDTQYF

V: TRBV5-5
J: TRBJ1-1
CDR3: CASSPAGKNTEAFF

V: TRBV4-2
J: TRBJ1-2
CDR3: CASSQFLSANYGYTF

V: TRBV4-1
J: TRBJ2-1
CDR3: CASRGAGIFF

V: TRBV5-5
J: TRBJ1-2
CDR3: CASSSFGSNYGYTF

V: TRBV30
J: TRBJ2-5
CDR3: CAWSESRETQYF

V: TRBV20-1
J: TRBJ2-3
CDR3: CSARGTVGRGRDTQYF

V: TRBV11-2
J: TRBJ2-5
CDR3: CASSPPAQETQYF

V: TRBV28
J: TRBJ2-7
CDR3: CASSPGQSEQYF

V: TRBV20-1
J: TRBJ2-2
CDR3: CSASGTAGELFF

V: TRBV5-8
J: TRBJ2-7
CDR3: CASSSILKTGGFHEQYF

V: TRBV6-1
J: TRBJ2-7
CDR3: CASPGPYEQYF

V: TRBV9
J: TRBJ1-2
CDR3: CASSVVGIDGYTF

V: TRBV9
J: TRBJ2-1
CDR3: CASSDGNEQFF

V: TRBV19
J: TRBJ2-1
CDR3: CASSPGVYNEQFF

V: TRBV7-9
J: TRBJ2-3
CDR3: CASRTRDSRYYF

V: TRBV18
J: TRBJ2-7
CDR3: CASSPRSITYEQYF

V: TRBV28
J: TRBJ2-1
CDR3: CASSPPDRADNEQFF

V: TRBV18
J: TRBJ1-5
CDR3: CASSPPKDRESVNQPQHF

V: TRBV7-9
J: TRBJ2-1
CDR3: CASSRWTGVDEQFF

V: TRBV2
J: TRBJ2-3
CDR3: CASSAPYHSTDTQYF

V: TRBV27
J: TRBJ1-1
CDR3: CASSLSGASMNTEAFF

V: TRBV29-1
J: TRBJ2-7
CDR3: CSVEDGAYEQYF

V: TRBV7-2
J: TRBJ2-7
CDR3: CASSLSGAGGSSYEQYF

V: TRBV7-2
J: TRBJ2-7
CDR3: CASSFWSDSYEQYF

V: TRBV20-1
J: TRBJ1-4
CDR3: CSARDRGSDEKLFF